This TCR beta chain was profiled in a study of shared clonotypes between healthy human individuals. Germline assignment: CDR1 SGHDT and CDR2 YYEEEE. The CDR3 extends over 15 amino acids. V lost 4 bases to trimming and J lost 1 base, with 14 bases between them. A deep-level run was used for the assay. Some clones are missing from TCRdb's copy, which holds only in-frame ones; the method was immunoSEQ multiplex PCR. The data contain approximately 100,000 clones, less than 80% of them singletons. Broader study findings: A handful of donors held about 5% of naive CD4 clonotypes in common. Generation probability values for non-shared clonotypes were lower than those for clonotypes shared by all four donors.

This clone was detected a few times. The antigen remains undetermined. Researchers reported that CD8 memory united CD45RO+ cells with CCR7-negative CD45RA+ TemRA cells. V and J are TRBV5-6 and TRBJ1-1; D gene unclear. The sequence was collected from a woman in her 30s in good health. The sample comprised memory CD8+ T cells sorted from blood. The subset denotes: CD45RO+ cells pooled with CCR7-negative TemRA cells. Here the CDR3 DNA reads TGTGCCAGCAGCAGTGGCCTCCTCAGGAACACTGAAGCTTTCTTT. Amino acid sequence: CASSSGLLRNTEAFF.